This T cell receptor (beta chain) was identified during a study of cytomegalovirus exposure and HLA in healthy donors. General study points: The study put roughly 160 TCR beta chains on its list as cytomegalovirus-associated. V- and J-gene trimming of TCR beta was linked (in a later analysis) to a missense DCLRE1C variant.

Turning to this clone: Its antigen is still unknown.

The primer mix had 60 Vbeta and 13 Jbeta primers. Libraries were prepared by immunoSEQ multiplex PCR; TCRdb keeps only in-frame clonotypes and omits some of them. The table records about 200,000 clones, 65% to 85% of them present only once. The CDR3 contains 13 residues. V lost 6 bases to trimming and J lost 2 bases, with 12 bases between them. The V gene's germline CDR1 is SQVTM and CDR2 ANQGSEA. The sequencing input was PBMCs. The chain is built from TRBV29-1 and TRBJ2-3, with TRBD2 as a possible D gene (6 bases). The TCR comes from a man aged 25-40 years in good health and CMV-seronegative. CDR3 bases: TGCAGCGTCGCGGGGACGGTCACAGATACGCAGTATTTT. Its protein is CSVAGTVTDTQYF.